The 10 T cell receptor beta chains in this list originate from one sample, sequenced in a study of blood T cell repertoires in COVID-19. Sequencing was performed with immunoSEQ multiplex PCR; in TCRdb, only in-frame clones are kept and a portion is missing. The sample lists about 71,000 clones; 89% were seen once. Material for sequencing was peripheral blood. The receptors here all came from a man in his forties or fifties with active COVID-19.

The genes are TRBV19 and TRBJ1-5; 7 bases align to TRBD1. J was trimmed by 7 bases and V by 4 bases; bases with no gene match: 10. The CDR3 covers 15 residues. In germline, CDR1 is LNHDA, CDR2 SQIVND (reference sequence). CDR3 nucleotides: TGTGCCAGTAGTAGTGGGACAGCCTTCAGGCAGCCCCAGCATTTT. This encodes CASSSGTAFRQPQHF. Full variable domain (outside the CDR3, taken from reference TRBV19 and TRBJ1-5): DGGITQSPKYLFRKEGQNVTLSCEQNLNHDAMYWYRQDPGQGLRLIYYSQIVNDFQKGDIAEGYSVSREKKESFPLTVTSAQKNPTAFYLCASSSGTAFRQPQHFGDGTRLSIL.

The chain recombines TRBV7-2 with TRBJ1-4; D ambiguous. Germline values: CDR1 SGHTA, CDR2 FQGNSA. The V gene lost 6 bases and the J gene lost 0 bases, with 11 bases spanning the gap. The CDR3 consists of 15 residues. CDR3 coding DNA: TGTGCCAGCAGACCCGGCGGGGCAACTAATGAAAAACTGTTTTTT. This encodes CASRPGGATNEKLFF.

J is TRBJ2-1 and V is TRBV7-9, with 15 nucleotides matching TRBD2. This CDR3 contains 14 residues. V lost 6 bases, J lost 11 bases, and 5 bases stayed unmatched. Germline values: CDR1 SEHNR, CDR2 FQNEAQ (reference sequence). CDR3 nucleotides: TGTGCCAGCAGTCCGGGACTAGCGGGGGGCCAGCAGTTCTTC. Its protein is CASSPGLAGGQQFF. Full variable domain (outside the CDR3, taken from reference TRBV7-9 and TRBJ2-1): DTGVSQNPRHKITKRGQNVTFRCDPISEHNRLYWYRQTLGQGPEFLTYFQNEAQLEKSRLLSDRFSAERPKGSFSTLEIQRTEQGDSAMYLCASSPGLAGGQQFFGPGTRLTVL.

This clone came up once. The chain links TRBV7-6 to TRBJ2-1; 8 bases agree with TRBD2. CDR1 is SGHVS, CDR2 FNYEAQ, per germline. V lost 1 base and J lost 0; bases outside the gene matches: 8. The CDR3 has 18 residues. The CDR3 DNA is TGTGCCAGCAGCTTAGTGGGCGGGGGGTTATTCTCCTACAATGAGCAGTTCTTC. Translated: CASSLVGGGLFSYNEQFF.

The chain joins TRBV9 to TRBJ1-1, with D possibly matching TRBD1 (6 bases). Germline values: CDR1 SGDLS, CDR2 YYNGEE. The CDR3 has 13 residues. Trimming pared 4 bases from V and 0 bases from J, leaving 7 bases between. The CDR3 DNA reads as TGTGCCAGCAGCCGGACAGTGAACACTGAAGCTTTCTTT. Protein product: CASSRTVNTEAFF.

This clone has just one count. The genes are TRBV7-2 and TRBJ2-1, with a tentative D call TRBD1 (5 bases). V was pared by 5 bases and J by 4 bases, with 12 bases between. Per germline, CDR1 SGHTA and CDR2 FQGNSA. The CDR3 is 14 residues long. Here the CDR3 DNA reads TGTGCCAGCAGCCCTCGGACAAATTACAATGAGCAGTTCTTC. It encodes CASSPRTNYNEQFF. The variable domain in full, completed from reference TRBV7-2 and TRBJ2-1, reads GAGVSQSPSNKVTEKGKDVELRCDPISGHTALYWYRQSLGQGLEFLIYFQGNSAPDKSGLPSDRFSAERTGGSVSTLTIQRTQQEDSAVYLCASSPRTNYNEQFFGPGTRLTVL.

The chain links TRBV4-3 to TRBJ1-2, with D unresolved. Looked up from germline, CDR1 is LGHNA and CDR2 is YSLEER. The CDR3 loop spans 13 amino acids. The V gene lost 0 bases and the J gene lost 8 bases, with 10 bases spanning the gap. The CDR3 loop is CASSQERRSGYTF. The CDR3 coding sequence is TGCGCCAGCAGCCAAGAGAGGCGGAGCGGCTACACCTTC.

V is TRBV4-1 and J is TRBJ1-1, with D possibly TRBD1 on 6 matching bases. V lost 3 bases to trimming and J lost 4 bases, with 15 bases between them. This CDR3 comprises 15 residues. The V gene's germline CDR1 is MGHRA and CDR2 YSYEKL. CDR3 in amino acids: CASSQPPTGSTEAFF. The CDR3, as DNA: TGCGCCAGCAGCCAGCCCCCTACAGGGAGCACTGAAGCTTTCTTT.

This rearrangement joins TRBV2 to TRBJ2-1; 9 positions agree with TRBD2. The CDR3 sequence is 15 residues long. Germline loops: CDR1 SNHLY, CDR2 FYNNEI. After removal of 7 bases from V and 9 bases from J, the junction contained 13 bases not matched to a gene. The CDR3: CASTVGRGGRGEQFF. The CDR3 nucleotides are TGTGCCAGCACCGTGGGGCGGGGGGGCCGAGGTGAGCAGTTCTTC.

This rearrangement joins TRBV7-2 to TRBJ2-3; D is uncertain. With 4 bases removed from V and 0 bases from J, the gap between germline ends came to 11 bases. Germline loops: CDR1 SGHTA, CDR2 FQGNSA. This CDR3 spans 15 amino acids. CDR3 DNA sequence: TGTGCCAGCAGCTCGCAGGCTTCTAGCACAGATACGCAGTATTTT. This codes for CASSSQASSTDTQYF.